Described below is a single T cell receptor (beta chain) sequence and its context. What it binds is unknown. Allogeneic regulatory or mature dendritic cells were co-cultured for roughly five days with CFSE-labeled sorted T cells at 1:10. The data originate from a study of regulatory dendritic cells for organ transplantation. Here immunoSEQ multiplex PCR was the method, and the copy in TCRdb shows in-frame clones only, minus some. The repertoire consists of under 15,000 clones, with 75% to 80% occurring once and the leading ten covering roughly 0.98%. Whole-study results and caveats: Memory CD8+ clonal expansion seemed more limited with regulatory than mature dendritic cells.

The receptor was isolated from a human donor in good health. The sample taken for sequencing was naive CD8+ T cells from blood cultured with regulatory dendritic cells. Specified subset: CD45RA+ naive T cells.

CDR3 sequence reads: CASSVTGQDTGELFF. In DNA, the CDR3 is TGTGCCAGCAGCGTAACGGGACAGGACACCGGGGAGCTGTTTTTT. The rearrangement joins TRBV4-2 to TRBJ2-2; 8 bases are a match to TRBD1. Germline-derived CDR1 and CDR2 are LGHNA and YNFKEQ. The CDR3 is made up of 15 amino acids. The V segment lost 5 bases and the J segment 3 bases; nucleotides outside the gene matches: 5.